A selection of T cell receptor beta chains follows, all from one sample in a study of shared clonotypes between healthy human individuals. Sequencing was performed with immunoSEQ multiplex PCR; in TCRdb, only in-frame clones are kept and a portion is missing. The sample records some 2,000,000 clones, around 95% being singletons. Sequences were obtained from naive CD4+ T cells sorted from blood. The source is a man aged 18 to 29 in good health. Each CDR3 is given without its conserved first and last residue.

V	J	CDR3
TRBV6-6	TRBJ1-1	ASSYDRDWAF
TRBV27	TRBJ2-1	ASSLSIGAEQF
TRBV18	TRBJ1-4	ASSPDRSNEKLF
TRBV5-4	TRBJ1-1	ASSLQTANTEAF
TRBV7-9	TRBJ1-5	ASSFGTGVNQPQH
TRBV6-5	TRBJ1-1	ASKRGGRTEAF
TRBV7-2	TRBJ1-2	ASSSSAVYGYT
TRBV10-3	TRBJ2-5	AIRVGTAQETQY
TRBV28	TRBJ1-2	ASSGDRAYGYT
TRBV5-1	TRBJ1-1	ASSPNRNTEAF
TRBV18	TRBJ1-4	ASSPGRVPVGAEKLF
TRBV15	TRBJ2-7	ATSRDLVSYEQY
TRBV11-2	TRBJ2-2	ASSFGDTGELF
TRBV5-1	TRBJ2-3	ASSFYNTDTQY
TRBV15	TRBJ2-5	ATSRDNTETQY
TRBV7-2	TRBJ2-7	ASSRERGVSYEQY
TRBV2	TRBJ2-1	ASSEYVPGPSSYNEQF
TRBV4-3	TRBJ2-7	ASSQAIWAGANSYEQY
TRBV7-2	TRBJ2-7	ASSLNRGGEQY
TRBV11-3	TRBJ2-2	ASSRQGGNTGELF
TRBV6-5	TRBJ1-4	ASSYSLGVGEKLF
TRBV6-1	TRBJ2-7	ASRQGGGYEQY
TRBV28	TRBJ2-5	ASSLTGGKGETQY
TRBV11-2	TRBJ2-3	ASSLRLGTDTQY
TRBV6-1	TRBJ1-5	ASSGTGYQPQH
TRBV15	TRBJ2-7	ATSRDSMGPIYEQY
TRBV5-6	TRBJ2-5	ASSLYQGRASGETQY
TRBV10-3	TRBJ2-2	AISESSYTGELF
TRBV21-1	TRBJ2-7	ASSKEEETTVYEQY
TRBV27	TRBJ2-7	ASSPTGGVYEQY